The next 9 T cell receptor beta chains were all read from a single sample in a study of cytomegalovirus exposure and HLA in healthy donors. Sequencing was performed with immunoSEQ multiplex PCR; in TCRdb, only in-frame clones are kept and a portion is missing. The repertoire holds about 240,000 clones, with approximately 84% as singletons. Material for sequencing was PBMCs. The source is a woman in her twenties or thirties in good health and CMV-seropositive.

The chain uses TRBV6-1 and TRBJ2-1; tentative D call: TRBD2 (6 bases). Germline CDR1 MNHNS, CDR2 SASEGT. V lost 6 bases and J 0 bases, leaving 12 bases between the germline ends. The CDR3 length is 15 residues. The CDR3 is CASRWDLSSYNEQFF. The CDR3 coding sequence is TGTGCCAGCAGGTGGGACTTGAGCTCCTACAATGAGCAGTTCTTC.

This clone was picked up a small number of times. The CDR3 loop is CASQGAYEQYF. CDR3 in DNA: TGTGCCAGCCAGGGGGCCTACGAGCAGTACTTC. The V and J genes are TRBV28 and TRBJ2-7, with 7 bases matching TRBD1. The CDR3 spans 11 residues. The trim removed 8 bases at V and 2 bases at J, leaving 0 bases unmatched. In germline, CDR1 is MDHEN, CDR2 SYDVKM.

V and J are TRBV7-2 and TRBJ2-5, with TRBD2 as a possible D gene (6 bases). The CDR3 length is 13 residues. V was trimmed by 5 bases and J by 2 bases, leaving 9 bases between them. Germline V gene data show CDR1 as SGHTA and CDR2 as FQGNSA. The CDR3 here is CASSLGGQETQYF. CDR3 DNA: TGTGCCAGCAGCCTTGGAGGGCAAGAGACCCAGTACTTC.

The V call is TRBV28, the J call TRBJ2-2; 8 positions agree with TRBD1. Germline CDR1 MDHEN, CDR2 SYDVKM. V shed 6 bases and J 3 bases; nucleotides not matched to a gene: 6. The CDR3 covers 15 residues. As DNA, the CDR3 is TGTGCCAGCAGGAGGGACAGGAGTTACACCGGGGAGCTGTTTTTT. Its protein product is CASRRDRSYTGELFF.

The chain carries TRBV29-1 and TRBJ2-7, with D possibly matching TRBD2 (6 bases). Trimming stripped 1 base from V and 1 base from J, with 11 bases between. The germline V gene has CDR1 SQVTM and CDR2 ANQGSEA. The length of the CDR3 is 14 residues. This chain's CDR3 is CSVEGGGISYEQYF. The DNA for the CDR3 is TGCAGCGTTGAAGGGGGCGGGATATCCTACGAGCAGTACTTC.

This sequence joins TRBV30 and TRBJ2-7, with D unclear. This CDR3 contains 11 residues. The V gene lost 1 base and the J gene lost 6 bases, with 7 bases spanning the gap. Germline CDR1 reads GTSNPN; CDR2 reads SVGIG (reference sequence). In DNA, the CDR3 is TGTGCCTGGAGTGAGCCGGGCGAGCAGTACTTC. The encoded protein is CAWSEPGEQYF. The whole variable domain, filled in from reference TRBV30 and TRBJ2-7, reads SQTIHQWPATLVQPVGSPLSLECTVEGTSNPNLYWYRQAAGRGLQLLFYSVGIGQISSEVPQNLSASRPQDRQFILSSKKLLLSDSGFYLCAWSEPGEQYFGPGTRLTVT.

This sequence joins TRBV5-1 and TRBJ1-4; unclear D gene. The CDR3 spans 13 residues. Germline loops: CDR1 SGHRS, CDR2 YFSETQ. With 4 bases removed from V and 5 bases from J, the gap between germline ends came to 9 bases. The CDR3 loop is CASSVTGNEKLFF. The CDR3 DNA is TGCGCCAGCAGCGTGACGGGGAATGAAAAACTGTTTTTT.

This chain joins TRBV25-1 and TRBJ1-1; 8 bases agree with TRBD1. Germline loops: CDR1 MGHDK, CDR2 SYGVNS. The CDR3 loop spans 13 amino acids. Trimming cost V 7 bases and J 5 bases; bases outside gene matches: 6. The CDR3 region is CASNGQGRTEAFF. CDR3 DNA sequence: TGTGCCAGCAATGGACAGGGCCGAACTGAAGCTTTCTTT.

This chain connects TRBV6-6 to TRBJ1-1, with D perhaps TRBD1 (6 bases). Germline CDR1 reads MNHNY; CDR2 reads SVGAGI (reference sequence). The CDR3 length is 13 residues. The ends were cut back, 5 bases at V and 1 base at J, with 8 bases in the middle. CDR3 amino acids: CASSVQGNTEAFF. DNA for the CDR3: TGTGCCAGCAGTGTACAGGGGAACACTGAAGCTTTCTTT.